This TCR beta chain was sequenced for a study of T cell responses to AZD1222 COVID-19 vaccine. Study-level findings and limits: Clonal diversity was possibly underestimated, and white British individuals and females predominated among donors.

Remarks on this clone: What it recognizes is unknown.

The CDR3 runs 12 residues. CDR1 is ENHRY and CDR2 is SYGVKD in the germline V gene. V was pared by 3 bases and J by 1 base, with 4 bases between. Assay: immunoSEQ multiplex PCR; the TCRdb copy retains only in-frame clones and omits some. The sample lists about 56,000 clones; about 86% were seen once. The sequence came from an adult who received the AZD1222 COVID-19 vaccine. This chain links TRBV10-3 with TRBJ2-7; the D is unclear. The sequencing here drew on peripheral blood, taken 28 days after the second AZD1222 dose. CDR3 sequence (DNA): TGTGCCATCAGTGAACTATCCTACGAGCAGTACTTC. Amino acid sequence: CAISELSYEQYF.